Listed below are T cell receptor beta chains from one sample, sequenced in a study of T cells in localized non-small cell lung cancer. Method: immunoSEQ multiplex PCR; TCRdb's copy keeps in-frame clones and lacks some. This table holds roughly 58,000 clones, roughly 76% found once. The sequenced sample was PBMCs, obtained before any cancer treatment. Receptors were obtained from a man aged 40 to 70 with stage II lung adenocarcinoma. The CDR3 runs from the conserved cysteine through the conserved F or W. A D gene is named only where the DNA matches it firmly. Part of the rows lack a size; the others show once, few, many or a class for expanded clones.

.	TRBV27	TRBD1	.	CASSLSGTGSYEQYF
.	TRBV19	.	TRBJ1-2	CASRLTQGDYGYTF
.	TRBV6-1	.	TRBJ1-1	CASSGIGGNTEAFF
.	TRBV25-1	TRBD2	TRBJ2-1	CASSERTSAYNEQFF
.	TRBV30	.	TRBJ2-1	CAWRQRASYNEQFF
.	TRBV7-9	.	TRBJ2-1	CASSAYTTSQRQFF
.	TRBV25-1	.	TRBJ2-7	CASASRLPGNEQYF
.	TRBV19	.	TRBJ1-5	CASSGRDSNQPQHF
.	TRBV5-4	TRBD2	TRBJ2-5	CASSLKLAGGQYQETQYF
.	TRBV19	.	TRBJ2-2	CASNLRTDGNTGELFF
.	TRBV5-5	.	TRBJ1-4	CASSLETGGAKLFF
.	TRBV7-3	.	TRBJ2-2	CASSLETGELFF
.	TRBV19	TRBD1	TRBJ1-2	CASSIGTGQVFYGYTF
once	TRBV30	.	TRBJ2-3	CAWTSSDTQYF
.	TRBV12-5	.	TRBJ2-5	CASGLGFQETQYF
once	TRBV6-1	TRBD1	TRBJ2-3	CASTYRGQGDTQYF
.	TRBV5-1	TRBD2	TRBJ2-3	CASRVAGEGTDTQYF
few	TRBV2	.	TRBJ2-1	CASSEVRVQFF
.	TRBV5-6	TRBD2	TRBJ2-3	CASSLVPREAADTQYF
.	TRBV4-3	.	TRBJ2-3	CASSQLTISRSFSDTQYF
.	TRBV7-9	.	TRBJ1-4	CASSSRSPTNEKLFF
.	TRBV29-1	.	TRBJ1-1	CSVDPGNGPPNTEAFF
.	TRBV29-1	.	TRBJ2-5	CSGGRQETQYF
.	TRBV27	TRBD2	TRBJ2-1	CASSLRTSGRGAYNEQFF
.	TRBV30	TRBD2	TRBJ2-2	CAWKASGRETGELFF
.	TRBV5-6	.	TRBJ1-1	CASSFEARTNTEAFF
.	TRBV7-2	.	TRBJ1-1	CASSSWVSTEAFF
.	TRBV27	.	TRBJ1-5	CASSSPFRNQPQHF
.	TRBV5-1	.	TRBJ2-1	CASDVGGSSYNEQFF
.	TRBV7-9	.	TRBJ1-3	CASIKREGGFGNTIYF
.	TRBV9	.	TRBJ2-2	CASSQQSGELFF
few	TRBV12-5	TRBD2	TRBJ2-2	CASGLVRDGRAPNTGELFF
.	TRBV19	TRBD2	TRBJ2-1	CASSMGGRYNEQFF
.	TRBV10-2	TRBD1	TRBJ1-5	CASRAGQGHAGNQPQHF
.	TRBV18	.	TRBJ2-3	CASSLAGVTDTQYF
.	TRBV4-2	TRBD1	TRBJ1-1	CASSLPTGRDTEAFF
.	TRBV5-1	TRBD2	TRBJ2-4	CASSLGTSGRANIQYF
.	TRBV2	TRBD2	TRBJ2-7	CASKRGTDEQYF
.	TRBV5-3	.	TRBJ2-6	CARSRRQDNSGANVLTF
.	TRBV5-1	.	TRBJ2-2	CASSEDANTGELFF
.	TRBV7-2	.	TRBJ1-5	CASSSGLENQPQHF
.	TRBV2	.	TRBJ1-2	CASSEWNYGYTF
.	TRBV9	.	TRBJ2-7	CASSPRGRTGSEEQYF
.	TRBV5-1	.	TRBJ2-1	CASSLATGREGEQFF
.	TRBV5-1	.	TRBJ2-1	CASSLDAGANEQFF
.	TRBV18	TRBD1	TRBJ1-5	CASSPFGGQGSNQPQHF
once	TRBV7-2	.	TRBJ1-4	CASSLTPPGLGGEKLFF
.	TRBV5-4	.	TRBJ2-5	CASSSGTAGETQYF
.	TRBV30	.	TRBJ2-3	CAWKAAAQADTQYF
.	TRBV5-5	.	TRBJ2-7	CASSLAGESYEQYF
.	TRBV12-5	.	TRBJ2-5	CASGLVQGLRSEFEETQYF
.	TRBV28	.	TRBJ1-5	CASSDPGDRNQPQHF
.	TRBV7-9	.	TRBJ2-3	CASSLDTARDTQYF
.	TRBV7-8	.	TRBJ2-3	CASSLDIGPTDTQYF
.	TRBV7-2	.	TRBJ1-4	CASSLGGTRHEKLFF